This T cell receptor beta chain was captured in a study of Graves' ophthalmopathy and Graves' hyperthyroidism. The PBMC fraction was derived from 9.5 to 10 ml of fresh peripheral blood. The authors amplified TCR beta CDR3 regions from RNA transcripts. Second-round multiplex PCR came after a first-round RT-PCR that employed HTBI primers. A single record per CDR3 protein comes from TCRdb applying MiXCR to the multiplex PCR reads. The repertoire holds a few hundred thousand distinct CDR3 sequences, with approximately 15% as singletons. Germline V gives CDR1 MNHEY, CDR2 SVGEGT. The CDR3 has 19 residues. Trimming cost V 0 bases and J 1 base; bases outside gene matches: 10.

This clonotype was obtained from a woman younger than 30 with stable Graves' hyperthyroidism. The sample consisted of peripheral blood. The chain carries TRBV6-2 or TRBV6-3 and TRBJ1-5; the match to TRBD1 covers 9 bases. CDR3 residues: CASSYSKEGQGLSNQPQHF. CDR3 sequence (DNA): TGTGCCAGCAGTTACTCGAAGGAGGGACAGGGATTAAGCAATCAGCCCCAGCATTTT.